The present T cell receptor (beta chain) was sequenced within a study of blood T cells in healthy people across ages. Study-wide findings and caveats: It was held that diversity estimates obtained from one million T cells represented underestimates. The donors' CMV status was not determined, possibly confounding changes in expanded clonotypes. Long-lived donors carried more naive CD4+ cells and greater diversity than aged donors.

On this clonotype: Its antigen is still unknown.

Together with a sample-barcoded 5' primer, a J-beta primer mix was included in a second PCR lasting 7 to 11 cycles. Via MiXCR, TCRdb re-called the 5' RACE reads, giving one row per CDR3 protein. The sample holds about 1.1 million distinct CDR3 sequences, less than 45% seen once. Looked up from germline, CDR1 is SGHTA and CDR2 is FQGNSA. This CDR3 has 16 amino acids. V lost 1 base and J 8 bases, leaving 20 bases between the germline ends. This chain connects TRBV7-2 to TRBJ1-2; D may be TRBD1 (5 bases). The sequenced sample consisted of blood. The TCR sequence derives from a young man in good health. The CDR3 loop is CASSLGPRGLEGGYTF. CDR3 DNA sequence: TGTGCCAGCAGCTTAGGTCCCCGGGGGTTGGAGGGCGGCTACACCTTC.